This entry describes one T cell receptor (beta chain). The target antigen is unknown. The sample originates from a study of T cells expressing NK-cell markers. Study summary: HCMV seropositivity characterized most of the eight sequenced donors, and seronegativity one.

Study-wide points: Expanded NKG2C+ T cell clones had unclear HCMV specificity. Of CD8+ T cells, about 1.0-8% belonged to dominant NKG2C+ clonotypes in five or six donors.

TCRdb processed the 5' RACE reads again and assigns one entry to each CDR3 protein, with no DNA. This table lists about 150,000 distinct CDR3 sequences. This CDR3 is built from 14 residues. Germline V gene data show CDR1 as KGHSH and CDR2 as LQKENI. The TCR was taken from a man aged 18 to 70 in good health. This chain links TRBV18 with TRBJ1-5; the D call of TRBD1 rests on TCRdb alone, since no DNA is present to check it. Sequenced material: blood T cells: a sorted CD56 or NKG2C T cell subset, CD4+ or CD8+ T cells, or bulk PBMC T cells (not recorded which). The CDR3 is CASSPGGEDQPQHF.